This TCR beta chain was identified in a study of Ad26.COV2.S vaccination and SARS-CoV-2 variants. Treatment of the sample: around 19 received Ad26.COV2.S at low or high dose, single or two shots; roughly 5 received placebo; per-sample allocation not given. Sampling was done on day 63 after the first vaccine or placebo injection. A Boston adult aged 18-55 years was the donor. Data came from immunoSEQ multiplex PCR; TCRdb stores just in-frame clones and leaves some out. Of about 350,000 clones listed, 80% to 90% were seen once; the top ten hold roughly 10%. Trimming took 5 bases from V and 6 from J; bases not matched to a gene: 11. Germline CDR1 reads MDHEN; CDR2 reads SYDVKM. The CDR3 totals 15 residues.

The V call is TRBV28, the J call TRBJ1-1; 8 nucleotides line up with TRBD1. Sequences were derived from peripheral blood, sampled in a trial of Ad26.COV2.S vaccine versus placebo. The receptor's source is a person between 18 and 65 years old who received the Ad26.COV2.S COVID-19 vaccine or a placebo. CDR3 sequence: CASSPRDRSSAEAFF. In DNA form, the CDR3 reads TGTGCCAGCAGTCCCAGGGACAGGTCTTCAGCTGAAGCTTTCTTT.